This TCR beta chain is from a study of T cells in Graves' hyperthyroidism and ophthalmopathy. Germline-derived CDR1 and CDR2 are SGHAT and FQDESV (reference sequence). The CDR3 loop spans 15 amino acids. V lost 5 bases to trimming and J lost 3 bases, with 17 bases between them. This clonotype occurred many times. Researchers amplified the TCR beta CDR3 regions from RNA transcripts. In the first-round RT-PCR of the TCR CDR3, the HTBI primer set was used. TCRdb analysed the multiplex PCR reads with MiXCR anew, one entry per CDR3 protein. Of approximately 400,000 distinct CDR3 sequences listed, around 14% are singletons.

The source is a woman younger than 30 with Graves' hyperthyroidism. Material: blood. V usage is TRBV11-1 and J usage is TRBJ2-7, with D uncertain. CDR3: CASSPRFNRFYEQYF. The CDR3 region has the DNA TGTGCCAGCAGCCCACGTTTCAATCGGTTCTACGAGCAGTACTTC.